These T cell receptor beta chains were read from a single sample in a study of T-cell memory formation after mild COVID-19. Via MiXCR, TCRdb re-called the 5' RACE reads, giving one row per CDR3 protein. This sample has just over 200,000 distinct CDR3 sequences; about 9.2% occur once, and the top ten carry approximately 3.3%. The sample consisted of PBMCs or a T cell subset sorted from them (not recorded which). These receptors were collected from a man between 18 and 29 years old who had mild COVID-19 (a few samples of this study predate the infection). Cell type and time point are not known. The CDR3 runs from the conserved cysteine through the conserved F or W. The order of the fields is V gene, J gene, CDR3 protein.

V gene: TRBV20-1
J gene: TRBJ1-1
CDR3 protein: CSASSSGNTEAFF

V gene: TRBV6-6
J gene: TRBJ1-1
CDR3 protein: CASSAPSSNTEAFF

V gene: TRBV7-8
J gene: TRBJ1-6
CDR3 protein: CASSFLQGMGNSPLHF

V gene: TRBV7-9
J gene: TRBJ2-3
CDR3 protein: CATASTDTQYF

V gene: TRBV5-1
J gene: TRBJ2-5
CDR3 protein: CASSLGSIGLETQYF

V gene: TRBV4-1
J gene: TRBJ2-7
CDR3 protein: CASSLYLAGARYEQYF

V gene: TRBV4-3
J gene: TRBJ2-3
CDR3 protein: CASSQDGPGRVTDTQYF

V gene: TRBV6-2/TRBV6-3
J gene: TRBJ1-3
CDR3 protein: CASRPTGPGNTIYF

V gene: TRBV5-1
J gene: TRBJ1-2
CDR3 protein: CASTWGYDYGYTF

V gene: TRBV6-5
J gene: TRBJ2-3
CDR3 protein: CASSYSPGGRTQYF

V gene: TRBV10-1
J gene: TRBJ2-5
CDR3 protein: CASSEYSGLAGKETQYF

V gene: TRBV11-3
J gene: TRBJ2-5
CDR3 protein: CASSLGQGHQETQYF

V gene: TRBV2
J gene: TRBJ1-1
CDR3 protein: CASSRVSDAEAFF

V gene: TRBV6-6
J gene: TRBJ2-5
CDR3 protein: CASSANSLGRTQYF

V gene: TRBV4-3
J gene: TRBJ1-1
CDR3 protein: CASSQDQWGETEAFF

V gene: TRBV2
J gene: TRBJ1-5
CDR3 protein: CASSKDLGNQPQHF

V gene: TRBV7-9
J gene: TRBJ2-3
CDR3 protein: CASTRGSTDTQYF

V gene: TRBV12-3/TRBV12-4
J gene: TRBJ1-6
CDR3 protein: CASRLTGGNSPLHF

V gene: TRBV7-2
J gene: TRBJ2-3
CDR3 protein: CASSLRRSTDTQYF

V gene: TRBV12-3/TRBV12-4
J gene: TRBJ2-5
CDR3 protein: CASSLWGVEETQYF

V gene: TRBV2
J gene: TRBJ2-3
CDR3 protein: CASSEALLGDTQYF

V gene: TRBV5-1
J gene: TRBJ2-1
CDR3 protein: CASSLEGRVHYNEQFF